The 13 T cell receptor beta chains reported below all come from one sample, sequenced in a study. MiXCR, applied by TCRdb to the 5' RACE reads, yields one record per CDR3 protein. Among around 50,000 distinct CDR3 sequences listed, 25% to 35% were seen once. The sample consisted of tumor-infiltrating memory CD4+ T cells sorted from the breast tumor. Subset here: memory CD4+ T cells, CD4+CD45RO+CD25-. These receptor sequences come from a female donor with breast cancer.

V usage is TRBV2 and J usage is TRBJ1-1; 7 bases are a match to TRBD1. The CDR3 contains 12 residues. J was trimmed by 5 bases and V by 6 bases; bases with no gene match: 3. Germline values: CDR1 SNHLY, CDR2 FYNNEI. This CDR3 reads CASSLTGTEAFF. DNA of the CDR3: TGTGCCAGCAGCTTGACAGGGACTGAAGCTTTCTTT.

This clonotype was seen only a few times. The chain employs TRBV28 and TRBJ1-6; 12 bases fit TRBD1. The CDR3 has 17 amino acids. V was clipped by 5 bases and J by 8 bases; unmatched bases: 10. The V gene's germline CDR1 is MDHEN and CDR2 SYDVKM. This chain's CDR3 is CASSTKPGQGAYSPLHF. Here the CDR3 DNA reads TGTGCCAGCAGTACCAAACCGGGACAGGGGGCCTATTCACCCCTCCACTTT.

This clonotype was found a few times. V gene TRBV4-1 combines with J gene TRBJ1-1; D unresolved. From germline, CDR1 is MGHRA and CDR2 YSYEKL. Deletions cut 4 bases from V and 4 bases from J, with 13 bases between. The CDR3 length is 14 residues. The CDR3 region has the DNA TGCGCCAGCAGCCGCCGTGGGGTCGGCACTGAAGCTTTCTTT. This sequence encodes CASSRRGVGTEAFF.

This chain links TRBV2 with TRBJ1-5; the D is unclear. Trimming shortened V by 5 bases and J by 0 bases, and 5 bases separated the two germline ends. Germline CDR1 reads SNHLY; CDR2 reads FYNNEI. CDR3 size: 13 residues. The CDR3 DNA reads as TGTGCCAGCAGTCCAGATAGCAATCAGCCCCAGCATTTT. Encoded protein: CASSPDSNQPQHF.

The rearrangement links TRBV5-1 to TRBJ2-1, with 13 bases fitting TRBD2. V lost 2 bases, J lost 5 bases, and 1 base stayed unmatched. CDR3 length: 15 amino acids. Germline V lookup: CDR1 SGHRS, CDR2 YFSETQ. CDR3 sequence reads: CASSFGLAGDNEQFF. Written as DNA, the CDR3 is TGCGCCAGCAGCTTTGGACTAGCGGGAGACAATGAGCAGTTCTTC.

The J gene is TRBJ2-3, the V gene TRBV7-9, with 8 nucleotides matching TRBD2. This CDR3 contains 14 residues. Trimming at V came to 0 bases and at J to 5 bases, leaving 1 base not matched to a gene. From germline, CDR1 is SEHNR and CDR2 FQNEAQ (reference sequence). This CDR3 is CASSLALAGDTQYF. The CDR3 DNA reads TGTGCCAGCAGCTTAGCGCTAGCGGGAGATACGCAGTATTTT. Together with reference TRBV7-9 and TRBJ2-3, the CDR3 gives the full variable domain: DTGVSQNPRHKITKRGQNVTFRCDPISEHNRLYWYRQTLGQGPEFLTYFQNEAQLEKSRLLSDRFSAERPKGSFSTLEIQRTEQGDSAMYLCASSLALAGDTQYFGPGTRLTVL.

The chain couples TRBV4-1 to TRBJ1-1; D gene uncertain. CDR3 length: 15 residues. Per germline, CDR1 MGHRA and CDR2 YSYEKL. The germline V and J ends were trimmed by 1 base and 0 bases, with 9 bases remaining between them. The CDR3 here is CASSQGLRMNTEAFF. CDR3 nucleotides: TGCGCCAGCAGCCAAGGGTTACGGATGAACACTGAAGCTTTCTTT.

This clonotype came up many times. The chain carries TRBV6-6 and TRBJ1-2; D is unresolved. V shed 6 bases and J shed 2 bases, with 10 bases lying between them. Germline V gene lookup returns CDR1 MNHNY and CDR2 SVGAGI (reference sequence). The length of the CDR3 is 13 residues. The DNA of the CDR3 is TGTGCCAGCAGCCTCACATCAAACTATGGCTACACCTTC. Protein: CASSLTSNYGYTF.

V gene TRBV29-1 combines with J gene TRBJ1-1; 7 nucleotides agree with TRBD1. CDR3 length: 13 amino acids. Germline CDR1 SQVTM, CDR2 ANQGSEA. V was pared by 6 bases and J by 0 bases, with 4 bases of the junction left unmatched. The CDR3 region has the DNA TGCAGCGTGGTCGACAGGGTGAACACTGAAGCTTTCTTT. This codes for CSVVDRVNTEAFF.

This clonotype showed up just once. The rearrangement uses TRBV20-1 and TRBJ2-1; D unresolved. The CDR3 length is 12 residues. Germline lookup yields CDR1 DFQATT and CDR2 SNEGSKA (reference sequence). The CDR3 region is CNEAGSYNEQFF. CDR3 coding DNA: TGCAATGAGGCTGGCTCCTACAATGAGCAGTTCTTC.

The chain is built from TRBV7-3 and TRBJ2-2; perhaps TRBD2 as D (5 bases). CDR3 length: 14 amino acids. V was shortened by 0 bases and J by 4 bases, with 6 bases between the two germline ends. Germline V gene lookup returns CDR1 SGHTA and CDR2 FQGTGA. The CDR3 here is CASSLTSGTGELFF. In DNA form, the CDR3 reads TGTGCCAGCAGCTTAACCAGCGGCACCGGGGAGCTGTTTTTT.

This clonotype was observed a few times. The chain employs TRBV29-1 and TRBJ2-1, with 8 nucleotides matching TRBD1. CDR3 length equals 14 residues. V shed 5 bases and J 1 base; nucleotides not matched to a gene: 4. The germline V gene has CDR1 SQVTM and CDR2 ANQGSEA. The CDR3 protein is CSVRTGISYNEQFF. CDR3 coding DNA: TGCAGCGTTAGGACAGGGATATCCTACAATGAGCAGTTCTTC.

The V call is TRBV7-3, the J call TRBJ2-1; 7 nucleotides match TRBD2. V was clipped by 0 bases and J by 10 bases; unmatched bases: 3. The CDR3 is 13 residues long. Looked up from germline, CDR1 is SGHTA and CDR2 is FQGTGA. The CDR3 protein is CASSLTQGGEQFF. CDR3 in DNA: TGTGCCAGCAGCTTAACCCAGGGAGGGGAGCAGTTCTTC. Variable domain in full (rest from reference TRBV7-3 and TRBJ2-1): GAGVSQTPSNKVTEKGKYVELRCDPISGHTALYWYRQSLGQGPEFLIYFQGTGAADDSGLPNDRFFAVRPEGSVSTLKIQRTERGDSAVYLCASSLTQGGEQFFGPGTRLTVL.